This T cell receptor beta chain derives from a study of radiation and T cells in renal cell carcinoma (TCRdb year 2020). Turning to the overall study: A total of around 50 samples underwent TCR beta sequencing, made up of roughly 26 tumors and about 27 peripheral blood samples. Across all 50 or so samples, 4,016,671 unique CDR3 nucleotide sequences, encoding around 2.4 million unique CDR3 amino acid sequences, were identified. The last blood draw occurred 4 weeks after radiation, at the same time as nephrectomy.

Following the manufacturer's recommendations, the immunoSEQ kit was used to generate TCR beta libraries from genomic DNA. For library preparation, a first multiplex PCR was performed with proprietary primers, followed by a second PCR in which unique barcodes were added, and bead cleanups were performed after each round. A kit-provided positive control reaction and a negative control reaction were included in every sample batch. The final libraries underwent checking on an Agilent 4200 TapeStation D1000 ScreenTape, volumetric pooling, and quantification by qPCR. Sequencing was performed on an Illumina NextSeq500 with a MidOutput 150-cycle cartridge, and 156 Read1 and 15 Index1 cycles were run with kit custom primers. The pooled library was loaded at about 0.96 pM, and about 20% PhiX control was spiked in. The authors processed their data as follows. Vendor-processed data were analyzed in R, and a clonotype was defined as all T cells sharing the same CDR3 nucleotide sequence. For clone abundance analyses, frequencies were normalized to the 10,000 most abundant clones per sample. Before analysis, public T cell clones were removed, and these numbered fewer than six per sample on average. A difference in abundance of at least 32-fold between compartments was used to define tumor-enriched and baseline blood-enriched clonotypes. A beta-binomial differential abundance model was applied to find clonotypes that expanded or contracted between blood time points. Tumor-blood repertoire similarity was measured with the Baroni-Urbani and Buser coefficient, and group comparisons used two-tailed Wilcoxon tests in R. TCRdb's version of the immuneACCESS table is confined to in-frame rearrangements and falls short of the full clone set. An unresolved V gene accounts for under half of the shortfall where checked; the remainder is of unknown origin. V, J and clone size are those of that table, while D and trimming were read from the DNA. In this sample the table shows 50,000 to 65,000 clones, 70% to 80% of which occur a single time. Together, the top ten hold over 5.5% of the sample.

Counted from cysteine to phenylalanine, this CDR3 has 13 amino acids. Solely the CDR3 DNA is kept, with 39 bases framed from the first base. The germline V gene provides CDR1 KGHSH and CDR2 LQKENI. V and J are truncated by 4 bases and 5 bases respectively, leaving an intervening sequence of 9 bases. Study-wide findings and limitations: Changes in the blood repertoire were not tracked past 4 weeks after treatment. With a single-armed trial design, the study had no way to address how radiation dose or scheduling affects the TCR repertoire. No pretreatment tumor biopsies were available, so the baseline intratumoral presence of clonotypes could not be determined. In blood, the top tumor clonotypes increased between baseline and 2 weeks post-radiation and then shrank by 4 weeks, which suggests that tumor-resident clones expanded only transiently.

This specimen's time point label, per the study, means: blood 4 weeks post-SBRT, at nephrectomy. This specimen's treatment or condition label, interpreted: 15 Gy SBRT to primary tumor, nephrectomy 4 weeks later. Samples were obtained from a clinical trial, in which 15 Gy stereotactic body radiation therapy was delivered to primary renal cell carcinomas and nephrectomy was performed 4 weeks later. To follow tumor-enriched clonotypes, peripheral blood was collected serially from radiation-treated patients at baseline and again at 2 weeks and 4 weeks after SBRT. All patients had renal cell carcinoma with clear cell pathology. The QIAamp DNA Blood Mini Kit (Qiagen) was used to prepare genomic DNA for TCR sequencing. The analyses included just those samples that passed every quality control check. Comment on this clone: Its antigen is still unknown. Base qualities are not provided; no much larger clone lies one nucleotide away.

The receptor chain draws on TRBV18 and TRBJ1-5; the D gene assignment is ambiguous. The TCR was taken from a man aged 55 to 69 with renal cell carcinoma. This specimen consisted of blood, obtained from a patient whose treatment included radiotherapy and nephrectomy. The CDR3 protein: CASSHEWDQPQHF. The nucleotide sequence reads as follows: TGTGCCAGCTCACATGAATGGGATCAGCCCCAGCATTTT.